This TCR beta chain stems from a study of T cell clonotyping in hematopoietic cell transplantation. Some clones are missing from TCRdb's copy, which holds only in-frame ones; the method was immunoSEQ multiplex PCR. The data hold about 7,500 clones, with more than 90% observed a single time. Samples: about 28 days before transplant, then days 30, 100 and 180 after. The CDR3 runs to 12 residues. Germline V gene data show CDR1 as SEHNR and CDR2 as FQNEAQ (reference sequence). Deletions cut 1 base from V and 7 bases from J, with 7 bases between. To note about this clone: Its specificity is not known.

Points from the study as a whole: Pathologically expanded recipient clonotypes increased progressively from day 30 to day 180 as diversity fell.

The TCR sequence derives from a female patient aged 45-60 years who had an allogeneic stem cell transplant from an unrelated donor, so the T cells may come from the graft donor. Some clones in this sample may be carry-over from other donors' samples. The source was PBMCs, collected 180 days after allogeneic stem cell transplant. V usage is TRBV7-9 and J usage is TRBJ1-1; D unclear. CDR3 in DNA: TGTGCCAGCAGCTTAGTCTCGGTTGAAGCTTTCTTT. Translating it yields CASSLVSVEAFF.